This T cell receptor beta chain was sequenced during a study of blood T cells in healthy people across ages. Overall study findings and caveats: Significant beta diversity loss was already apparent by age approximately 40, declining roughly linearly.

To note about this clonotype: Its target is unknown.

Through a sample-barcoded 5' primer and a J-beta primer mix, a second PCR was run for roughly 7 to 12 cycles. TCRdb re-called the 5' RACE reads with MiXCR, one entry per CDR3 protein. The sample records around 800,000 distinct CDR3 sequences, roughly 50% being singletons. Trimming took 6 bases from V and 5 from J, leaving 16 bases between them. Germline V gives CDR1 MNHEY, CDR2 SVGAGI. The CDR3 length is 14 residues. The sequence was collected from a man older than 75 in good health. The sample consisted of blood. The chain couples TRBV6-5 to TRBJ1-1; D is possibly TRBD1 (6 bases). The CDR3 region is CASRVTGRETEAFF. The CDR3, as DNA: TGTGCCAGCAGAGTAACAGGGAGGGAGACTGAAGCTTTCTTT.